Sequencing of this TCR beta chain was carried out in a study of blood T cell repertoires in COVID-19 (dated by TCRdb to 2019 to 2021). For the wider study: The collaborator samples originated in the United States, Italy and Spain and spanned the acute and convalescent phases of COVID-19. The material from the prospective study consisted of cDNA or gDNA derived from T cells, B-cell-depleted T cells, or PBMCs. Deeply sampled blood TCRbeta repertoires from subjects exposed to, actively infected with, or recovered from COVID-19 were included in the dataset. The repertoires were released in a freely available public database intended as a resource for research on the immune response to SARS-CoV-2. Samples were obtained from the ongoing ImmuneRACE study (first 160 participants) and from 1,254 subjects provided by 6 global collaborators. Sample metadata almost always included a de-identified subject ID, COVID-19 status, age in years and sex. HLA class I and class II types, where available, came from metadata supplied by the sample provider rather than from assay-based typing. Findings and caveats that apply to the study as a whole: The quantity of clinical and demographic metadata differed by source and by participant and was supplied without curation.

Whole blood was collected in K2EDTA tubes by collaborating institutions according to the institutions' own protocols. For TCRbeta analysis, collaborators shipped samples in one of three forms: frozen whole blood, isolated PBMCs, or DNA extracted from either of those sample types. Comments on this clone: The specificity of this receptor is unknown. No qualities accompany the bases; no much larger clone lies one base away.

The germline V gene provides CDR1 SGHTA and CDR2 FQGNSA. Trimming costs V 1 base and J 0 bases, and their ends lie 6 bases apart. The cysteine opens and the phenylalanine closes a CDR3 of 15 amino acids. Only the CDR3 DNA is retained, 45 bases long and in frame from the first base. TCRbeta CDR3 regions were amplified from genomic DNA using the immunoSEQ Assay, a bias-controlled multiplex PCR. In the authors' own workflow: Nucleated cell counts per sample were estimated from amplification of reference gene primers within the assay. To quantify the absolute abundance of each unique TCRbeta CDR3 rearrangement, sequence reads were collapsed and filtered. For each sample, productive Simpson clonality was calculated as the square root of Simpson's diversity index over productive rearrangements. Entries here come from immuneACCESS through TCRdb and include only in-frame sequences with V and J called. Some clones fail to appear in such tables; in the studies checked, an unresolved V gene covers under half of the shortfall, and the cause of the remainder is unknown. V and J calls and clone size are those listed in that table; D and trimming were worked out from the DNA. The sample table shows 200,000 to 250,000 clones, and 80% are seen once. Of the sample, around 13% falls within the top ten clones.

Sequenced material: peripheral blood. The receptor's source is a human donor in a cohort sampled during active COVID-19. The receptor chain draws on TRBV7-2 and TRBJ1-4, with no reliable assignment of the D segment. CDR3 loop: CASSLDGATNEKLFF. The bases read TGTGCCAGCAGCTTAGATGGAGCAACTAATGAAAAACTGTTTTTT.